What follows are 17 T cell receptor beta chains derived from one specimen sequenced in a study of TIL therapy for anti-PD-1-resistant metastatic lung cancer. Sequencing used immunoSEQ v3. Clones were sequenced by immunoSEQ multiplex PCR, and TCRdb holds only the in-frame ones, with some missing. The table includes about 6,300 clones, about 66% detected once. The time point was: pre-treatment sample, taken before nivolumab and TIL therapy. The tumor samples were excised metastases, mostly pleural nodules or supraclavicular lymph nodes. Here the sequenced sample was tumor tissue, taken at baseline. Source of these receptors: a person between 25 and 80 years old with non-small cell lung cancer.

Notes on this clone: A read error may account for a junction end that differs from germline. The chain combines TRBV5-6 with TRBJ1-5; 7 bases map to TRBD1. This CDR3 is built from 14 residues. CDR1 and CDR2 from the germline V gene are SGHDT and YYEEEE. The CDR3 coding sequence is TGTACCAGCAGCTCTAGGGACAGAATCCGTCCCCAGCATTTT. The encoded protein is CTSSSRDRIRPQHF.

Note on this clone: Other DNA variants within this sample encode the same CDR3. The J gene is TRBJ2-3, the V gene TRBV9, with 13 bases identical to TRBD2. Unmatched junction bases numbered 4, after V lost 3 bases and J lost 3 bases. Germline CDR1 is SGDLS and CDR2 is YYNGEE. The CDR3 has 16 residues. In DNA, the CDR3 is TGTGCCAGCAGCGCCACTAGCGGGGGGGGTACAGATACGCAGTATTTT. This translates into CASSATSGGGTDTQYF.

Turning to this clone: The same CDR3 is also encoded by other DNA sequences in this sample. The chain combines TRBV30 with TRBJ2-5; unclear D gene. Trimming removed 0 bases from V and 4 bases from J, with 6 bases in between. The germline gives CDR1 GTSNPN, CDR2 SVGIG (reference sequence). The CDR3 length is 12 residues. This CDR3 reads CAWSVGRETQYF. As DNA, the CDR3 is TGTGCCTGGAGTGTAGGACGAGAGACCCAGTACTTC.

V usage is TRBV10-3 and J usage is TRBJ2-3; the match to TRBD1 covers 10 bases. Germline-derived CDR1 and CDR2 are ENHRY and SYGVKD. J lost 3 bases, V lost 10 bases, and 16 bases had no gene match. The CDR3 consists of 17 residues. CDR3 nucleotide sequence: TGTGCCAGCAGGCCGGGACAGGGGACGTTAGGGACAGATACGCAGTATTTT. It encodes CASRPGQGTLGTDTQYF.

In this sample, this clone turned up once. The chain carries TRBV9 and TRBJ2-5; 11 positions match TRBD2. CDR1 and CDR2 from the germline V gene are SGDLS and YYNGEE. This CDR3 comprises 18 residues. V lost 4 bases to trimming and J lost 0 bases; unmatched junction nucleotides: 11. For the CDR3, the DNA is TGTGCCAGCAGCCCCCGCGGTAGCGGGGGGGCGTACCAAGAGACCCAGTACTTC. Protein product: CASSPRGSGGAYQETQYF.

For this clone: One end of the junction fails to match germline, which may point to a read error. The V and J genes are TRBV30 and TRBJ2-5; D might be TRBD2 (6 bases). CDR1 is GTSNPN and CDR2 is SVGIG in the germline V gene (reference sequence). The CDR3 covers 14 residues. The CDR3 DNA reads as TGTGCCTGGAGTGTAGGACTACTTCAAGGGACCCAGTACTTC. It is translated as CAWSVGLLQGTQYF.

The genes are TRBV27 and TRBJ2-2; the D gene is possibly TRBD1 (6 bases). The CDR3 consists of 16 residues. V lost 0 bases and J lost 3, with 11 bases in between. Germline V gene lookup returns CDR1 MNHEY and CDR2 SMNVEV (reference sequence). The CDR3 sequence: CASSLSTTGDTGELFF. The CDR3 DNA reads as TGTGCCAGCAGTTTATCAACGACAGGCGACACCGGGGAGCTGTTTTTT.

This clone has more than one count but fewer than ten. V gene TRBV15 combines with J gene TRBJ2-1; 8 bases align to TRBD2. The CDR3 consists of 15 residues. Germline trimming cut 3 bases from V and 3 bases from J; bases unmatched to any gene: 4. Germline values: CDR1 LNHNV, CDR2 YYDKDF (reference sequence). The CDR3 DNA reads TGTGCCACCAGCAGCGGGAGGGCAGTCTACAATGAGCAGTTCTTC. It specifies CATSSGRAVYNEQFF.

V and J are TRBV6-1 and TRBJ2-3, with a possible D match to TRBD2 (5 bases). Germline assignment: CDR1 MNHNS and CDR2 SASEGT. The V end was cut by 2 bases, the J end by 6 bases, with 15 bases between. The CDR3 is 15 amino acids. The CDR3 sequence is CASSENSGLKDTQYF. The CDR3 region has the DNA TGTGCCAGCAGTGAAAACAGCGGTCTTAAGGATACGCAGTATTTT.

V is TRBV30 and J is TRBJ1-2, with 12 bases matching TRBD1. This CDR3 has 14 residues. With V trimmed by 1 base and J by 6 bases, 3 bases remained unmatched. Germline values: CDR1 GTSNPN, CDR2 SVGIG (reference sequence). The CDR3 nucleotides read TGTGCCTGGAGTGGGGGACAGGGGGCGCATGGCTACACCTTC. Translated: CAWSGGQGAHGYTF.

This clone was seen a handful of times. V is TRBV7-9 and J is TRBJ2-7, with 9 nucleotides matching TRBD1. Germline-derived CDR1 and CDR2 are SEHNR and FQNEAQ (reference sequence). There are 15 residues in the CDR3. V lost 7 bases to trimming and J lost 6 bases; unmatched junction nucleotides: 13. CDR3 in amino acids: CASTWGDREGSEQYV. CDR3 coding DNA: TGTGCCAGCACCTGGGGGGACAGGGAGGGTAGCGAGCAGTACGTC.

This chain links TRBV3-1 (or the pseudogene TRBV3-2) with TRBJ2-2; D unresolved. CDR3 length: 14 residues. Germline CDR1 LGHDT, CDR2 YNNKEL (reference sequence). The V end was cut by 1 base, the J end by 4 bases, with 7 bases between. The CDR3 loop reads CASSQVQATGELFF. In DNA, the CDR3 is TGTGCCAGCAGCCAAGTGCAGGCCACCGGGGAGCTGTTTTTT.

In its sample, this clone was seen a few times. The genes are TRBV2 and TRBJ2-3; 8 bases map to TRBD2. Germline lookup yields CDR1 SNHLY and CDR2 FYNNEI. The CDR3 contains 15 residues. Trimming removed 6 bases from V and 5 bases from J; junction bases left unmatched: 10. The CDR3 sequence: CASSGTRRYGDTQYF. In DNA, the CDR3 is TGTGCCAGCAGCGGGACTAGAAGATATGGAGATACGCAGTATTTT.

The CDR3 here is CSVGPGLNTEAFF. The CDR3 coding sequence is TGCAGCGTTGGTCCGGGTTTGAACACTGAAGCTTTCTTT. This sequence joins TRBV29-1 and TRBJ1-1; unclear D gene. The CDR3 extends over 13 amino acids. The germline V and J ends were trimmed by 4 bases and 0 bases, with 9 bases remaining between them. Per germline, CDR1 SQVTM and CDR2 ANQGSEA.

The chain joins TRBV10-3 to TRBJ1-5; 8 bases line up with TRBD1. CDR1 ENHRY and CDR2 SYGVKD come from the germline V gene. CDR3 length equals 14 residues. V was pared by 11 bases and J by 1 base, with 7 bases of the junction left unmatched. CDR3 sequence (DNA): TGTGCCTCCTCCCCAGGGGGCAGCAATCAGCCCCAGCATTTT. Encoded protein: CASSPGGSNQPQHF.

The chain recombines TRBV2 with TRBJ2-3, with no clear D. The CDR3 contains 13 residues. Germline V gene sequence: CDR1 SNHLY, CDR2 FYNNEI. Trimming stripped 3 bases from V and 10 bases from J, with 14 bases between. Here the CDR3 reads CASSDDEESPQYF. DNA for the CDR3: TGTGCCAGCAGTGACGATGAGGAGTCTCCGCAGTATTTT.

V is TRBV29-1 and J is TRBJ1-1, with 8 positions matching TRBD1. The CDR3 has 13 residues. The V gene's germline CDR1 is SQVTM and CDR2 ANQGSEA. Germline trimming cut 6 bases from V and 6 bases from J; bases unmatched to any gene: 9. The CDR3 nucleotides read TGCAGCGTCAGGACAGGGTATAGGGCTGAAGCTTTCTTT. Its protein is CSVRTGYRAEAFF.